This T cell receptor beta chain was identified in a study of CD8 T cells in Susac syndrome. It was with random hexamers that about 0.45 to 1 ug RNA was reverse transcribed. Coverage of TCR beta CDR3 amplification by immunoSEQ multiplex PCR extended to 54 Vbeta and 13 Jbeta. Via MiXCR, TCRdb re-called the immunoSEQ multiplex PCR reads, giving one row per CDR3 protein. The sample yields some 140,000 distinct CDR3 sequences, roughly 80% seen once. TCR beta from blood CD8+ and CD4+ T cells was sequenced. The multiple sclerosis controls were treatment-naive patients affected by stable or active relapsing-remitting disease. Negative isolation was applied to CD8+ and CD4+ T cells, and FACS enrichment was applied to TEMRA cells. This CDR3 contains 14 residues. V lost 2 bases to trimming and J lost 6 bases, with 11 bases between them. CDR1 is SGHNT and CDR2 is YYREEE in the germline V gene (reference sequence).

This TCR derives from a human donor with multiple sclerosis. Sequencing input: CD8+ T cells from PBMCs. This chain uses TRBV5-4 with TRBJ2-2; D not resolved. The CDR3 DNA reads as TGTGCCAGCAGCTTACCACAGTCTCCCGGGGAGCTGTTTTTT. It codes for CASSLPQSPGELFF.